Following are 2 T cell receptor beta chains from one sample sequenced in a study of Ad26.COV2.S vaccination and SARS-CoV-2 variants. Only in-frame clones appear in the TCRdb table, and some are missing; sequencing was by immunoSEQ multiplex PCR. The sample consists of 300,000 to 400,000 clones, roughly nine tenths of them appearing once. The starting material was peripheral blood, obtained after recovery from COVID-19. The source is a human donor who had recovered from COVID-19.

The chain couples TRBV13 to TRBJ1-5; 9 bases are shared with TRBD1. Trimming took 5 bases from V and 8 from J; bases not matched to a gene: 7. The germline V gene has CDR1 PRHDT and CDR2 FYEKMQ (reference sequence). The CDR3 totals 14 residues. The CDR3 bases are TGTGCCAGCAGCCCGGGACAGGGCGGGGAGCCCCAGCATTTT. Protein product: CASSPGQGGEPQHF.

In its sample, this clone was seen once. This chain joins TRBV6-2 or TRBV6-3 and TRBJ2-1; the match to TRBD2 covers 11 bases. The CDR3 loop spans 17 amino acids. Germline CDR1 reads MNHEY; CDR2 reads SVGEGT. Trimming cost V 2 bases and J 5 bases; bases outside gene matches: 8. CDR3 bases: TGTGCCAGCAGTTACACTACTAGCGGGGGCCGGAACAATGAGCAGTTCTTC. Translation gives CASSYTTSGGRNNEQFF.